Here is one T cell receptor (beta chain) with its context. Sequencing used immunoSEQ multiplex PCR; TCRdb keeps in-frame clones, though not all of them. The table has some 38,000 clones, just under 80% seen once; the top ten hold about 9.8%. Germline values: CDR1 LNHDA, CDR2 SQIVND (reference sequence). V was pared by 5 bases and J by 1 base, with 8 bases between. This CDR3 contains 13 residues. This sample is drawn from a study of a mutant IDH1 vaccine in newly diagnosed glioma. Overall study: Previous care, which was radiotherapy, temozolomide, or both, most often involved both.

Time point in this sample: baseline, week 1 (first vaccination visit). Treatment indicated: pre-vaccination baseline after standard-of-care therapy. This receptor was identified in a man aged 40-55 years with glioma. Some clones in this sample may be carry-over from other donors' samples. The sequencing here drew on PBMCs, taken from a glioma patient treated with radiotherapy, temozolomide or both. V gene TRBV19 combines with J gene TRBJ1-1, with unresolved D. The CDR3 loop is CASSFTENTEAFF. The CDR3 nucleotides read TGTGCCAGTAGTTTCACAGAGAACACTGAAGCTTTCTTT.